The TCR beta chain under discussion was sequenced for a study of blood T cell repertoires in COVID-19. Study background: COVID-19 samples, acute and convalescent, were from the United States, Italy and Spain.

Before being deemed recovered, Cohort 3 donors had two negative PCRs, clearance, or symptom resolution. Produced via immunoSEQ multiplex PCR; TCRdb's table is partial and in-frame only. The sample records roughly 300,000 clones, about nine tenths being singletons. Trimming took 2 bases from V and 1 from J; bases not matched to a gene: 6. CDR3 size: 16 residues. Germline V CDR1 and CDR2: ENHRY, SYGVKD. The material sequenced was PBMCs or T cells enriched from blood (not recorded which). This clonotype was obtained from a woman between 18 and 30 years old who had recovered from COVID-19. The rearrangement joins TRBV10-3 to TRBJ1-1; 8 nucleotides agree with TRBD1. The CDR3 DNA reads TGTGCCATCAGTGAGCCCGACAGGGGTAAGAACACTGAAGCTTTCTTT. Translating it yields CAISEPDRGKNTEAFF.